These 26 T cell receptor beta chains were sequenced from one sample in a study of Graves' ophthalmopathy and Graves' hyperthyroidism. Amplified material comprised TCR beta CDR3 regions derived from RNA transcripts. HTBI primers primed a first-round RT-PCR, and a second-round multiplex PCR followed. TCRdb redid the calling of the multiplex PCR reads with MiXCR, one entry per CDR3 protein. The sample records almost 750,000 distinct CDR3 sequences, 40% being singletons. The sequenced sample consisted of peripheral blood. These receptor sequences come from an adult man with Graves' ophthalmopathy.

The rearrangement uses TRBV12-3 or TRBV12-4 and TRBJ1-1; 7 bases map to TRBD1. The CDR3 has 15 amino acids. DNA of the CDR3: TGTGCTAGTGGTGACGACAGGGCCCCAGGGACTGAAGCTTTCTTT. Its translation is CASGDDRAPGTEAFF.

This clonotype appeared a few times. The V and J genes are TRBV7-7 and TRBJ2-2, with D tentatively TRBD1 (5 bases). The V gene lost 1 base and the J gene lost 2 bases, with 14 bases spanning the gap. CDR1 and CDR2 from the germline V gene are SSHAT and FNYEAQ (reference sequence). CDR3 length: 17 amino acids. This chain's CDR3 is CASSLGVPGYNTGELFF. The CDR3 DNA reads TGTGCCAGCAGCTTAGGGGTGCCAGGGTACAACACCGGGGAGCTGTTTTTT.

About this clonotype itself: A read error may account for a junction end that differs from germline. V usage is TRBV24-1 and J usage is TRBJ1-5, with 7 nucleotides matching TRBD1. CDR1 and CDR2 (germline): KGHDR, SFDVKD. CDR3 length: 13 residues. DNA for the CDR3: TGTGCCAGCAGTGAGACAGGGAGTCAGCCCCAGCATTTT. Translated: CASSETGSQPQHF.

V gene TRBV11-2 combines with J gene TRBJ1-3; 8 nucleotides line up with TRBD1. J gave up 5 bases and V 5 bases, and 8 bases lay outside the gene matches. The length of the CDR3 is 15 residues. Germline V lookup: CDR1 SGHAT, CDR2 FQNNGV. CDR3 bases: TGTGCCAGCAGCCTGATACAGGGGGGAAGAAACACCATATATTTT. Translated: CASSLIQGGRNTIYF.

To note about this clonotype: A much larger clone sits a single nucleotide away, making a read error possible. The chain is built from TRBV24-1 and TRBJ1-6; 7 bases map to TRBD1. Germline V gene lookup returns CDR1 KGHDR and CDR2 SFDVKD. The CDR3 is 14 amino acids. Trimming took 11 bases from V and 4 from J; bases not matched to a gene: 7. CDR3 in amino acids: CASRPGQYNSPLHF. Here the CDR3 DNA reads TGTGCCAGCAGGCCGGGACAGTATAATTCACCCCTCCACTTT.

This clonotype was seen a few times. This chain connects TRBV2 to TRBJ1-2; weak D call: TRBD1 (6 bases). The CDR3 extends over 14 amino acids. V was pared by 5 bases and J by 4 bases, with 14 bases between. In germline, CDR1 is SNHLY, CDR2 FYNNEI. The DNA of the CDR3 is TGTGCCAGCAGTTTAGAGGGGGGGGGCTATGGCTACACCTTC. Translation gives CASSLEGGGYGYTF.

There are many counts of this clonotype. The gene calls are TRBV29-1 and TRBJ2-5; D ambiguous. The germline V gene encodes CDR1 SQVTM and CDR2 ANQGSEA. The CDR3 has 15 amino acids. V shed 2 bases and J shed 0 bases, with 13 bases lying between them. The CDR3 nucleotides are TGCAGCGTTGAACGGGCGAGCATGTACCAAGAGACCCAGTACTTC. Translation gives CSVERASMYQETQYF.

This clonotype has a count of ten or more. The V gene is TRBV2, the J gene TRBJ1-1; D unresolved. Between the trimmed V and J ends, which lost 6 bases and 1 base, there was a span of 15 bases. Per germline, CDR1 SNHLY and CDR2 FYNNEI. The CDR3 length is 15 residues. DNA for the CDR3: TGTGCCAGCAGGCCCGGGAGGGAAAGGAACACTGAAGCTTTCTTT. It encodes CASRPGRERNTEAFF.

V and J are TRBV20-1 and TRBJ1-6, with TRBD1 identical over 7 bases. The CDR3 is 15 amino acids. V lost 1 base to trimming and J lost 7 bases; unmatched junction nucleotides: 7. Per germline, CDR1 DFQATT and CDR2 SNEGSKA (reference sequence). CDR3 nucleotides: TGCAGTGCTAGAGTTCTCGACAGGGACAATTCACCCCTCCACTTT. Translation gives CSARVLDRDNSPLHF.

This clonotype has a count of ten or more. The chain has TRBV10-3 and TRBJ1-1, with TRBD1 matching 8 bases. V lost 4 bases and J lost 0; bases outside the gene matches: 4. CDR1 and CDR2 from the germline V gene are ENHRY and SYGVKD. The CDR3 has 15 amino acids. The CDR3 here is CAISGTGRMNTEAFF. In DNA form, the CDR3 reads TGTGCCATCAGTGGGACAGGGAGGATGAACACTGAAGCTTTCTTT.

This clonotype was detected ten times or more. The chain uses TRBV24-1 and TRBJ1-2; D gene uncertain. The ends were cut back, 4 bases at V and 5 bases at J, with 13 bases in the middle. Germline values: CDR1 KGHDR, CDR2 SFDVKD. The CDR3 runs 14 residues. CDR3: CATSDPDGSYGYTF. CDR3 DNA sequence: TGTGCCACCAGTGACCCGGACGGATCTTATGGCTACACCTTC.

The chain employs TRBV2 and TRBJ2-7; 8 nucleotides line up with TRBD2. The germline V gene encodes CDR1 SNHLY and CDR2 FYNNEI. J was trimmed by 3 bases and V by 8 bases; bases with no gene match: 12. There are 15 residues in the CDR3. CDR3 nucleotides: TGTGCCAGCCAAGGGGCTAGCGGGTCGTTCTACGAGCAGTACTTC. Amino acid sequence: CASQGASGSFYEQYF. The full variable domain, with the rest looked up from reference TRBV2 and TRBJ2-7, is EPEVTQTPSHQVTQMGQEVILRCVPISNHLYFYWYRQILGQKVEFLVSFYNNEISEKSEIFDDQFSVERPDGSNFTLKIRSTKLEDSAMYFCASQGASGSFYEQYFGPGTRLTVT.

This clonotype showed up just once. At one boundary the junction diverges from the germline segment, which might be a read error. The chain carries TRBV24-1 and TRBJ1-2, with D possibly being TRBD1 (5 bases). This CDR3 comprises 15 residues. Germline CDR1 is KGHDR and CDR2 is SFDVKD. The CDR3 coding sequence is TGTGCCATCAGTGGTACGGGGGGACCGCCCTATGGCTACACCTTC. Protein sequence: CAISGTGGPPYGYTF.

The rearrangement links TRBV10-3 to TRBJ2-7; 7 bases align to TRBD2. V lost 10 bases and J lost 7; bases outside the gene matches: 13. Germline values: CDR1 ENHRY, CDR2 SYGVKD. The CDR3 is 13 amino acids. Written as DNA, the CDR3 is TGTGCCACCGCCGGACTAGTCCCCGATGAGCAGTACTTC. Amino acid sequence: CATAGLVPDEQYF.

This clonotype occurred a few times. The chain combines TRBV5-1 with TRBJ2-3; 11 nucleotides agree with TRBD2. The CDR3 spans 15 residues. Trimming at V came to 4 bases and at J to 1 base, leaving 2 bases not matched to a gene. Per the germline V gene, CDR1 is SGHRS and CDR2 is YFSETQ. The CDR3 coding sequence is TGCGCCAGCAGCGGGACTAGCGGAGGCACAGATACGCAGTATTTT. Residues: CASSGTSGGTDTQYF.

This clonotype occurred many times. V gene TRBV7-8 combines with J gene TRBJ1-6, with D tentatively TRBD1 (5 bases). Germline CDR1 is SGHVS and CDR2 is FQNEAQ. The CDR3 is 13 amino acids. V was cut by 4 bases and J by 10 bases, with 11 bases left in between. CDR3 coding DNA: TGTGCCAGCAGCTACCGAGGGGACTCACCCCTCCACTTT. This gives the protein CASSYRGDSPLHF.

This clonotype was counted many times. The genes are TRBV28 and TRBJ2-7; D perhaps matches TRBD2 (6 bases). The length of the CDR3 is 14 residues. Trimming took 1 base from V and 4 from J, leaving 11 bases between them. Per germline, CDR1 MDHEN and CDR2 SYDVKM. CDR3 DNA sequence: TGTGCCAGCAGTTTATTCGGCGGGGTATACGAGCAGTACTTC. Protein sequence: CASSLFGGVYEQYF.

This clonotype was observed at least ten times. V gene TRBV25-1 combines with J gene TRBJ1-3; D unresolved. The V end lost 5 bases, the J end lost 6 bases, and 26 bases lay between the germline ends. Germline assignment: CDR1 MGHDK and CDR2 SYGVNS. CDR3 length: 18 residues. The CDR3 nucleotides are TGTGCCAGCAGTCCCTTAAGGGAGGGCCCAGAAAAAGAAAACACCATATATTTT. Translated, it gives CASSPLREGPEKENTIYF.

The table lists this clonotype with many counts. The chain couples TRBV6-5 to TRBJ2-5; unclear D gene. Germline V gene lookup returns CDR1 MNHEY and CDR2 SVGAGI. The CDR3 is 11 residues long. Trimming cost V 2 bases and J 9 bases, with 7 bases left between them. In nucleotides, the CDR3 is TGTGCCAGCAGTTACGATGGGGCCCAGTACTTC. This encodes CASSYDGAQYF.

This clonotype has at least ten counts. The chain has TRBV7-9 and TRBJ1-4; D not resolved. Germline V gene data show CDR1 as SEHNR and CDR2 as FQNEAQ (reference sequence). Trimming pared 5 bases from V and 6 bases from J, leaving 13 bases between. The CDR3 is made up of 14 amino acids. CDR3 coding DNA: TGTGCCAGCAGCCCGGTCCACGGGGATGAAAAACTGTTTTTT. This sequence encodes CASSPVHGDEKLFF. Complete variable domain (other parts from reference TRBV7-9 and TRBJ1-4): DTGVSQNPRHKITKRGQNVTFRCDPISEHNRLYWYRQTLGQGPEFLTYFQNEAQLEKSRLLSDRFSAERPKGSFSTLEIQRTEQGDSAMYLCASSPVHGDEKLFFGSGTQLSVL.

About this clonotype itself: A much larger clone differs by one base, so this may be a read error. In DNA, the CDR3 is TGTGCCAGCAGCCGGACGGGAAACACCATATATTTT. Its translation is CASSRTGNTIYF. This chain connects TRBV7-2 to TRBJ1-3; D not resolved. V lost 5 bases and J lost 4, with 6 bases in between. This CDR3 region has 12 residues. Germline V gene sequence: CDR1 SGHTA, CDR2 FQGNSA.

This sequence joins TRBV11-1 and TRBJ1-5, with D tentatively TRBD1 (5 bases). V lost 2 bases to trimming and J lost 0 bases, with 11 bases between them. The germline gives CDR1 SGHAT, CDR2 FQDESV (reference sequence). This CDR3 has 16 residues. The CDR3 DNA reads TGTGCCAGCAGCTTAAGGGGCCGATATAGCAATCAGCCCCAGCATTTT. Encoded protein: CASSLRGRYSNQPQHF.

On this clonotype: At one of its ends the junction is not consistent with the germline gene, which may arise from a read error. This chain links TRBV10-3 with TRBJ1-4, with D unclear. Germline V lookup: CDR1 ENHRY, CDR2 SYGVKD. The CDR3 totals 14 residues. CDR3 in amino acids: CASSYLSGEEKLFF. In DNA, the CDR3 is TGTGCCAGCAGTTACCTGTCCGGGGAAGAAAAACTGTTTTTT.

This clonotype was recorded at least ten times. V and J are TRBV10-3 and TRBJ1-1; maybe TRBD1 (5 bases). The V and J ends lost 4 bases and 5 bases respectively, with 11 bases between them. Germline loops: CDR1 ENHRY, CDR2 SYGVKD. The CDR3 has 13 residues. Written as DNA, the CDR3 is TGTGCCATCAGTGGCGAGGGGCGTACTGAAGCTTTCTTT. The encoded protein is CAISGEGRTEAFF.

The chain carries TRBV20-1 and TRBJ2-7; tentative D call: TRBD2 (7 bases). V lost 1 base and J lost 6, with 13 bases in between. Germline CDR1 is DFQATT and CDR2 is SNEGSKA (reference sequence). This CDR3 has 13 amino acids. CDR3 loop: CSARVGGGSEQYF. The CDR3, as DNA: TGCAGTGCTAGAGTTGGGGGCGGGAGCGAGCAGTACTTC.

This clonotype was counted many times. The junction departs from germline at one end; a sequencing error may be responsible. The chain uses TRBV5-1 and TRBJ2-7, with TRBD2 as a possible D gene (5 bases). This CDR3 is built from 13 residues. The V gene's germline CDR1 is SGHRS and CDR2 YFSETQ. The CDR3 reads CASSLEGGYEQYF. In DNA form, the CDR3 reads TGTGCCAGCAGCTTAGAGGGCGGGTACGAGCAGTACTTC.